This entry is about one TCR beta chain. Its antigen is not yet known. No base-level quality is on record; no much larger clone is a single base apart. The germline V and J ends show losses of 3 bases and 3 bases respectively, and no gene match explains 8 bases of the junction. The CDR3 runs 15 residues from the cysteine to the phenylalanine. Only the CDR3 DNA stays, 45 bases, in frame from base 1. According to the germline V gene (reference sequence), CDR1 reads SGHNT and CDR2 reads YYREEE. The CDR3 regions of human TCRbeta chains were subjected to immunosequencing. Processing in the source paper ran as follows. Repertoire TCRs were matched against a reference library of SARS-CoV-2-specific TCRs generated with the MIRA antigen-specificity platform. Breadth was defined as the fraction of unique TCRs that were SARS-CoV-2-associated. Depth was defined as the fraction of total T cells that were SARS-CoV-2-associated. Using the MIRA data, each spike-specific TCR was mapped to the spike region that the TCR reacts to and placed in a CD4 or CD8 class. Log10-transformed breadth and depth values were compared by one-way ANOVA with Sidak's multiple comparisons tests. The source is immuneACCESS, and TCRdb retained only in-frame sequences with V and J called. Part of the clones is not carried over; for the studies checked, unresolved V genes explain less than half of this, and the remainder is unexplained. The V and J calls and clone size were taken over from that table, and D and trimming were inferred from the DNA. This sample comprises about 87,000 clones, roughly 90% of them detected only once. The ten largest account for 2.5% to 3.5% of the sample.

In the paper's terms, the time point label means: baseline before first vaccination. Samples from vaccinated people were obtained from the UK trials COV001 and COV002, which included a single-blind randomized controlled phase 2/3 trial of AZD1222 (ChAdOx1 nCoV-19) in healthy adults. Trial participant PBMC samples were collected at day 0 and day 28 after the second dose for TCRbeta chain sequencing. The sample belongs to a study of T cell responses to AZD1222 COVID-19 vaccine (dated by TCRdb to the early 2020s). For context, the study as a whole: AZD1222 recipients with second doses at about 4 weeks or about 12 weeks were pooled, because spike-specific TCR depth and breadth did not differ between schedules. TCR sequencing covered 233 trial participants: nearly 210 given two doses of AZD1222 and 26 given two doses of MenACWY control vaccine. Trial participants were enrolled into age subgroups of 18-55, 56-69 and 70-plus years, which contained around 150, 28 and 57 TCR-sequenced participants, respectively. The study at large found these results: The vaccine-associated CD4 TCRs covered the entire spike protein, and the dominant responses fell in regions 160-218 and 743-854. Because no day 14 peak-response samples were available, the repertoires could be characterized only after the peak T cell response. Participants were mostly white British and included more females than males, and it was suggested by the authors that clonal diversity may have been underestimated. In the small 56-69-year group, the increase in depth fell short of significance, most likely because of low power. Spike-specific TCR breadth and depth rose significantly after two AZD1222 doses compared with day 0 and with MenACWY recipients. Conclusions about previously exposed vaccinees were limited because only six AZD1222 recipients were SARS-CoV-2 seropositive at baseline. Reportedly, close to half of the unique spike-specific TCRs recognized epitopes lying outside the regions that are mutated in the B.1.351 and B.1.1.7 variants.

This TCR came from an adult in good health. The sequence is built from TRBV5-4 and TRBJ1-1; 7 of the junction bases match TRBD1. The specimen comprised peripheral blood, sampled on day 0 of AZD1222 vaccination. The CDR3 region: CASSSQQGIYTEAFF. The sequenced DNA: TGTGCCAGCAGCTCTCAACAGGGGATATACACTGAAGCTTTCTTT.